This T cell receptor (beta chain) was captured by sequencing in a study of T cells in Graves' hyperthyroidism and ophthalmopathy. Findings of the study overall: In validation, the model predicted ophthalmopathy. These predictions came a median approximately 6.5 months before onset.

This clonotype was seen a handful of times. Its antigen remains unknown. The CDR3 has 16 amino acids. Trimming stripped 0 bases from V and 1 base from J, with 13 bases between. Germline V gene data show CDR1 as MGHDK and CDR2 as SYGVNS. The TCR beta CDR3 regions underwent amplification using RNA transcripts as the source. With the HTBI primer set, the TCR CDR3 went through a first round of RT-PCR. In TCRdb, the multiplex PCR reads were re-called with MiXCR into one record per CDR3 protein. The sample lists fewer than 350,000 distinct CDR3 sequences, 15% to 20% occurring once. The chain carries TRBV25-1 and TRBJ2-7; TRBD1 is a possible D gene (5 bases). This sequence originates from a woman in her thirties or forties with Graves' ophthalmopathy. Input material: blood. This CDR3 reads CASSEYFLDSSYEQYF. The DNA for the CDR3 is TGTGCCAGCAGTGAATATTTTTTAGACAGTTCCTACGAGCAGTACTTC.